The entry below describes one TCR beta chain. The data originate from a study of blood T cell repertoires in COVID-19. Overall study: Spain, Italy and the United States supplied samples that represented acute and convalescent COVID-19. T cells, B-cell-depleted T cells, or PBMCs provided the cDNA or gDNA that served as material.

The CDR3 has 14 amino acids. V gave up 3 bases and J gave up 4 bases; unmatched junction bases: 2. CDR1 and CDR2 from the germline V gene are SGDLS and YYNGEE. The table came from immunoSEQ multiplex PCR; TCRdb's copy has only in-frame clones and leaves some out. The table records over 100,000 clones, about 89% of them present only once. The receptor's source is a woman aged 70-85 years with COVID-19, enrolled during active disease. V is TRBV9 and J is TRBJ2-7; TRBD2 matches at 12 bases. The sample taken for sequencing was peripheral blood. The CDR3 loop is CASSASGGAYEQYF. CDR3 coding DNA: TGTGCCAGCAGCGCTAGCGGGGGGGCTTACGAGCAGTACTTC.